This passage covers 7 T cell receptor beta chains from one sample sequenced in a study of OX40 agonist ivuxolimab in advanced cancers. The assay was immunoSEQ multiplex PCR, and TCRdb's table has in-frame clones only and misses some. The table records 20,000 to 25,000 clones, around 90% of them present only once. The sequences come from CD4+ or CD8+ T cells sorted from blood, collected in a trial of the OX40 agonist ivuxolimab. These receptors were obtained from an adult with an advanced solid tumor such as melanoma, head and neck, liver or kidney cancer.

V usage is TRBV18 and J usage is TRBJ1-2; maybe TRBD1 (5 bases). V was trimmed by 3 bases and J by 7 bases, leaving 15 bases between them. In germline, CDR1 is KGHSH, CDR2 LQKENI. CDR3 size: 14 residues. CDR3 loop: CASSPPPREGGYTF. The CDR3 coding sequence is TGTGCCAGCTCACCTCCCCCCAGGGAGGGTGGCTACACCTTC.

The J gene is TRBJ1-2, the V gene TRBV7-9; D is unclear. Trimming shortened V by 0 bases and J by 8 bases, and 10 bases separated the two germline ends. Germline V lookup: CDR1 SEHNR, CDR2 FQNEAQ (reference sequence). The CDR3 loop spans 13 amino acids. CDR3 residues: CASSLARGVGYTF. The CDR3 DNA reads TGTGCCAGCAGCTTAGCCCGGGGAGTCGGCTACACCTTC.

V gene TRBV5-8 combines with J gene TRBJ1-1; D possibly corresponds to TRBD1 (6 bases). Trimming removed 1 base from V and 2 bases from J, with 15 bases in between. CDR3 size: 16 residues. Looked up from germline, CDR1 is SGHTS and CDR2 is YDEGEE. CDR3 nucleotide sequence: TGTGCCAGCAGCTTGACAGGGTTCCTAAGTAACACTGAAGCTTTCTTT. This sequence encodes CASSLTGFLSNTEAFF.

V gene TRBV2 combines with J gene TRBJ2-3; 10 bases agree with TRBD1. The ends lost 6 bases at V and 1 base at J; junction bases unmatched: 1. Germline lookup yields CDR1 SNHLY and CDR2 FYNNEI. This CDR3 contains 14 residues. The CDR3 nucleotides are TGTGCCAGCAGCGGGACAGGGGGCACAGATACGCAGTATTTT. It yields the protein CASSGTGGTDTQYF.

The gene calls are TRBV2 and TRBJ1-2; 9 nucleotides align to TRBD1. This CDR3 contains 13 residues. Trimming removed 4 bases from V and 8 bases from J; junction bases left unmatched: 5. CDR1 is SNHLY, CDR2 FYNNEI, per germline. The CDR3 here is CASSVQGAAGYTF. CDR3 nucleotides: TGTGCCAGCAGTGTACAGGGGGCGGCGGGCTACACCTTC.

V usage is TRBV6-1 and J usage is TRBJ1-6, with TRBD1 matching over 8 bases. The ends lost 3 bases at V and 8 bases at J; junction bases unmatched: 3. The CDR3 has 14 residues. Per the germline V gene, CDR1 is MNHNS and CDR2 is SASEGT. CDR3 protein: CASSEGTGHSPLHF. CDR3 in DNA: TGTGCCAGCAGTGAGGGGACAGGACATTCACCCCTCCACTTT.

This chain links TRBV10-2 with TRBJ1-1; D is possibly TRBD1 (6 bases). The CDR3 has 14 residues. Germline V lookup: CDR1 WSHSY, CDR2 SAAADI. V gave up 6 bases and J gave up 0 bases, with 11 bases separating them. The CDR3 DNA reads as TGCGCCAGCAGATCCAGGGGCATGAACACTGAAGCTTTCTTT. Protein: CASRSRGMNTEAFF.